These 19 T cell receptor beta chains were all obtained from the same sample, sequenced in a study of early T cells in non-severe SARS-CoV-2 infection. A single record per CDR3 protein comes from TCRdb applying MiXCR to the 5' RACE reads. The sample includes 39,000 or so distinct CDR3 sequences, less than 7% seen only once; the top ten take 4% to 4.5%. The sequences come from whole blood, collected at baseline. The source is an adult who was a healthcare worker with PCR-confirmed SARS-CoV-2 infection or an uninfected control (not recorded which).

This clonotype has just one count. This chain uses TRBV20-1 with TRBJ1-1; TRBD1 might be the D (6 bases). With 0 bases removed from V and 4 bases from J, the gap between germline ends came to 12 bases. This CDR3 spans 14 amino acids. CDR1 and CDR2 from the germline V gene are DFQATT and SNEGSKA (reference sequence). The chain's CDR3 is CSARDRWGATEAFF. The CDR3 coding sequence is TGCAGTGCTAGAGATCGGTGGGGGGCCACTGAAGCTTTCTTT.

This clonotype was observed many times. The chain employs TRBV6-5 and TRBJ1-1; possibly TRBD1 for D (6 bases). This CDR3 has 13 amino acids. V was cut by 0 bases and J by 7 bases, with 9 bases left in between. Germline V CDR1 and CDR2: MNHEY, SVGAGI. CDR3 amino acids: CASSYSRGDEAFF. The CDR3, as DNA: TGTGCCAGCAGTTACTCCAGGGGAGATGAAGCTTTCTTT.

There are a few counts of this clonotype. The genes are TRBV30 and TRBJ2-6, with 9 bases identical to TRBD2. CDR3 size: 18 residues. V lost 0 bases and J lost 0; bases outside the gene matches: 6. CDR1 GTSNPN and CDR2 SVGIG come from the germline V gene (reference sequence). The CDR3 coding sequence is TGTGCCTGGAGTGTACCACTAGCGGGCGTCTCTGGGGCCAACGTCCTGACTTTC. It specifies CAWSVPLAGVSGANVLTF.

There are many counts of this clonotype. The chain carries TRBV6-2 or TRBV6-3 and TRBJ1-1; D is ambiguous. V was pared by 10 bases and J by 5 bases, with 20 bases between. The CDR3 length is 14 residues. Germline V lookup: CDR1 MNHEY, CDR2 SVGEGT. CDR3 loop: CATMAETLGTEAFF. The CDR3 nucleotides are TGTGCCACCATGGCGGAGACCCTGGGAACTGAAGCTTTCTTT.

This clonotype was seen many times. V gene TRBV7-9 combines with J gene TRBJ1-2, with 8 bases lining up with TRBD1. V shed 4 bases and J 3 bases; nucleotides not matched to a gene: 7. The germline V gene encodes CDR1 SEHNR and CDR2 FQNEAQ (reference sequence). This CDR3 has 15 residues. CDR3 sequence (DNA): TGTGCCAGCAGCTCAGGACAGGGTCGGGACTATGGCTACACCTTC. This translates into CASSSGQGRDYGYTF.

This clonotype appeared many times. In nucleotides, the CDR3 is TGCAGTGCTAGTGACAGGGCTCCTGTCCTGACTTTC. Translating it yields CSASDRAPVLTF. The genes are TRBV20-1 and TRBJ2-6; TRBD1 matches 7 bases. With 3 bases clipped from V and 13 bases from J, the junction kept 6 bases outside the gene matches. The CDR3 has 12 residues. The germline CDR1 and CDR2 sequences are DFQATT and SNEGSKA (reference sequence).

The chain carries TRBV20-1 and TRBJ1-2; 8 positions agree with TRBD1. This CDR3 contains 14 residues. The V gene's germline CDR1 is DFQATT and CDR2 SNEGSKA (reference sequence). V gave up 7 bases and J gave up 4 bases; unmatched junction bases: 11. CDR3 DNA: TGCAGTGGGGGGACAGGACCCCGTGTCTATGGCTACACCTTC. Translation: CSGGTGPRVYGYTF.

This clonotype was seen many times. V usage is TRBV7-2 and J usage is TRBJ2-3, with 12 bases lining up with TRBD2. CDR3 length: 22 amino acids. CDR1 is SGHTA, CDR2 FQGNSA, per germline. V shed 1 base, J shed 0 bases, and the junction held 17 bases outside the gene matches. The CDR3 spells CASSLGLAGAGTGTPSTDTQYF. CDR3 in DNA: TGTGCCAGCAGCTTAGGACTAGCGGGAGCTGGGACCGGGACACCTAGCACAGATACGCAGTATTTT.

Ten or more counts support this clonotype. The chain is built from TRBV29-1 and TRBJ2-7; tentative D call: TRBD2 (5 bases). Per germline, CDR1 SQVTM and CDR2 ANQGSEA. Trimming cost V 0 bases and J 0 bases, with 12 bases left between them. The CDR3 has 15 amino acids. The CDR3 DNA reads TGCAGCGTTGAAGATGTTACTACTAGCTCCTACGAGCAGTACTTC. Protein sequence: CSVEDVTTSSYEQYF.

The sample holds many counts of this clonotype. The V gene is TRBV11-2, the J gene TRBJ2-1; TRBD1 aligns across 8 bases. With V trimmed by 5 bases and J by 2 bases, 5 bases remained unmatched. CDR1 and CDR2 (germline): SGHAT, FQNNGV. The CDR3 covers 15 residues. CDR3 amino acids: CASSPDRVTYNEQFF. The CDR3 DNA is TGTGCCAGCAGCCCGGACAGGGTCACCTACAATGAGCAGTTCTTC.

The sample holds many counts of this clonotype. This chain uses TRBV4-2 with TRBJ2-7, with TRBD2 identical over 11 bases. The CDR3 runs 16 residues. Germline CDR1 reads LGHNA; CDR2 reads YNFKEQ. V gave up 0 bases and J gave up 3 bases; unmatched junction bases: 4. The DNA of the CDR3 is TGTGCCAGCAGCCAAGAACCCGGGACTAGCGGCTACGAGCAGTACTTC. The encoded protein is CASSQEPGTSGYEQYF.

This clonotype was seen ten or more times. The chain couples TRBV6-5 to TRBJ2-7; no definite D call. CDR1 is MNHEY and CDR2 is SVGAGI in the germline V gene. This CDR3 is 14 amino acids long. V lost 7 bases and J 2 bases, leaving 15 bases between the germline ends. CDR3 protein: CASKPTGSPYEQYF. The DNA for the CDR3 is TGTGCCAGCAAACCAACCGGATCCCCCTACGAGCAGTACTTC.

This clonotype appeared many times. The chain combines TRBV28 with TRBJ2-1, with 10 bases fitting TRBD2. The germline CDR1 and CDR2 sequences are MDHEN and SYDVKM. Trimming took 2 bases from V and 4 from J; bases not matched to a gene: 8. The CDR3 loop spans 17 amino acids. The CDR3: CASSLPLLAGVYNEQFF. CDR3 DNA sequence: TGTGCCAGCAGTTTACCTCTTCTAGCGGGGGTTTACAATGAGCAGTTCTTC.

This clonotype occurred many times. The chain recombines TRBV4-3 with TRBJ2-7; unclear D gene. The germline CDR1 and CDR2 sequences are LGHNA and YSLEER. Trimming removed 2 bases at V and 1 base at J, with 6 bases between. The CDR3 is 13 residues long. CDR3 region: CASSQWQSYEQYF. The CDR3 DNA follows: TGCGCCAGCAGCCAATGGCAGTCCTACGAGCAGTACTTC.

This clonotype was seen only a few times. This chain uses TRBV5-1 with TRBJ2-2; D possibly corresponds to TRBD2 (7 bases). Looked up from germline, CDR1 is SGHRS and CDR2 is YFSETQ. V shed 1 base and J shed 4 bases, with 14 bases lying between them. The CDR3 is 16 amino acids. The CDR3 DNA reads as TGCGCCAGCAGCTTGCAAGGCGGGGGCGTCACCGGGGAGCTGTTTTTT. Its protein is CASSLQGGGVTGELFF.

The chain uses TRBV2 and TRBJ2-1; perhaps D is TRBD1 or TRBD2 (6 bases each). CDR3 size: 16 residues. Germline assignment: CDR1 SNHLY and CDR2 FYNNEI. Trimming cost V 3 bases and J 9 bases, with 21 bases left between them. The CDR3 region is CASSDTAGKGEVEQFF. CDR3 DNA: TGTGCCAGCAGTGATACTGCCGGGAAGGGGGAGGTTGAGCAGTTCTTC.

A note on this clonotype: This could be a read error, since a much larger clone is one nucleotide away. J is TRBJ2-1 and V is TRBV3-1, with TRBD1 matching 8 bases. The CDR3 spans 20 residues. Germline V CDR1 and CDR2: LGHDT, YNNKEL (reference sequence). V was pared by 3 bases and J by 0 bases, with 16 bases of the junction left unmatched. CDR3 region: CASSQYPGQVSPGSYNEQFF. In DNA form, the CDR3 reads TGTGCCAGCAGCCAGTACCCGGGACAGGTTTCCCCCGGCTCCTACAATGAGCAGTTCTTC.

This clonotype has at least ten counts. This chain connects TRBV12-3 or TRBV12-4 to TRBJ2-7, with D uncertain. V lost 3 bases and J 3 bases, leaving 3 bases between the germline ends. The CDR3 is 11 residues long. The CDR3 nucleotides are TGTGCCAGCAGTTTTTACTACGAGCAGTACTTC. Protein product: CASSFYYEQYF.

The sample holds many counts of this clonotype. The chain couples TRBV5-1 to TRBJ1-2, with 10 bases fitting TRBD1. The CDR3 has 14 amino acids. V lost 4 bases to trimming and J lost 7 bases; unmatched junction nucleotides: 7. The germline V gene has CDR1 SGHRS and CDR2 YFSETQ. The CDR3 here is CASSRDRGERGYTF. The CDR3 DNA follows: TGCGCCAGCAGCCGGGACAGGGGAGAACGTGGCTACACCTTC.